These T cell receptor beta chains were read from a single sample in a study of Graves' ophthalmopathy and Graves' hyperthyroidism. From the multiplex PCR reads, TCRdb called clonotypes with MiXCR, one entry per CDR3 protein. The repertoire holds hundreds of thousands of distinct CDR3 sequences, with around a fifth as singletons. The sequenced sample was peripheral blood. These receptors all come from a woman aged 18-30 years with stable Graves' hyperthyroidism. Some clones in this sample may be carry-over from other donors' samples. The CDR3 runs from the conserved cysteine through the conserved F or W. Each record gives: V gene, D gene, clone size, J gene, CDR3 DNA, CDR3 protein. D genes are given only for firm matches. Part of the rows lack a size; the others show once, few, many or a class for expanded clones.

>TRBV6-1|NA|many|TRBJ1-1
TGTGCCAGCAGTGACCCTTCCACAGGGACTGAAGCTTTCTTT
CASSDPSTGTEAFF
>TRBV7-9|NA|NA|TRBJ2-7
TGTGCCAGCAGCCCGCGGGACAGCCAAGAGCAGTACTTC
CASSPRDSQEQYF
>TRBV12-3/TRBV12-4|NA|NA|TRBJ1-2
TGTGCCAGCAGTTTCGCGGGGGTGTCAGGCTACACCTTC
CASSFAGVSGYTF
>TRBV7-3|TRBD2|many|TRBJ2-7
TGTGCCAGCAGCTTAGGGCTAGCGGAGATCTACGAGCAGTACTTC
CASSLGLAEIYEQYF
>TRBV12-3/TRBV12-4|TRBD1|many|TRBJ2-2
TGTGCCAGCAGTTGGGACAGGGGTGCCGGGGAGCTGTTTTTT
CASSWDRGAGELFF
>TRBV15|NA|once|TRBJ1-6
TGTGCCACCAGCAGAGTCCGGGGGGCATCACCCCTCCACTTT
CATSRVRGASPLHF
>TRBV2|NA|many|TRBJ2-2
TGTGCCAGCAGTGAGGAATCCACCGGGGAGCTGTTTTTT
CASSEESTGELFF
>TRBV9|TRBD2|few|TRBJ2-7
TGTGCCAGCAGCGTAGAGGCGGGAGGGGCCTACGAGCAGTACTTC
CASSVEAGGAYEQYF
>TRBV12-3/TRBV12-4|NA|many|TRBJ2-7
TGTGCCAGCAGTTTACGAGGCAGCGGCGAGCAGTACTTC
CASSLRGSGEQYF
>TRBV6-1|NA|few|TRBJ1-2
TGTGCCAGCAGTGAGCGGGCGGTAAACTATGGCTACACCTTC
CASSERAVNYGYTF
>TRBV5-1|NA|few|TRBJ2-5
TGCGCCAGCAGCGATCCGATGGGTGAGACCCAGTACTTC
CASSDPMGETQYF
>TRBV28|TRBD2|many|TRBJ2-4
TGTGCCAGCAGTTCCCCGGGGGGGATCTACATTCAGTACTTC
CASSSPGGIYIQYF
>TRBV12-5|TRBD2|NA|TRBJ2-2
TGTGCTAGTGGTTGGGGGGGAGGGAACACCGGGGAGCTGTTTTTT
CASGWGGGNTGELFF
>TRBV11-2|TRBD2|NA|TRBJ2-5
TGTGCCAGCAGCTTTAACGGGAGGGCAGAGACCCAGTACTTC
CASSFNGRAETQYF
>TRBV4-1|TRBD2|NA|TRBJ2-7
TGCGCCAGCAGCCAATCCGGGACTAGCGGGAGTATCGAGCAGTACTTC
CASSQSGTSGSIEQYF
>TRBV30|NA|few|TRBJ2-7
TGTGCCTGGAGTGGACAGTACGAGCAGTACTTC
CAWSGQYEQYF
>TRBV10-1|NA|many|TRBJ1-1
TGCGCCAGCAGTGTTGGCAGATCAACTTCCAACACTGAAGCTTTCTTT
CASSVGRSTSNTEAFF
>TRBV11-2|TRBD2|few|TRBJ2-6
TGTGCCAGCACCACGCACGGACTAGCGGGAGTATCGGGGGCCAACGTCCTGACTTTC
CASTTHGLAGVSGANVLTF